The rows below give T cell receptor beta chains drawn from one sample of a study of blood T cells in healthy people across ages. TCRdb redid the calling of the 5' RACE reads with MiXCR, one entry per CDR3 protein. The sample lists 800,000 to 950,000 distinct CDR3 sequences, around 36% occurring once. Input material: blood. The receptors derive from a man aged 18-30 years in good health. The CDR3 runs from the conserved cysteine through the conserved F or W. Each record gives: D gene, V gene, clone size, J gene, CDR3 DNA, CDR3 protein. A D gene is named only where the DNA matches it firmly. Rows may omit the clone size; those that give it use once, few, many or a size class.

d_call: -
v_call: TRBV6-5
clone_size: -
j_call: TRBJ2-1
cdr3_nt: TGTGCCAGCAGCGCGCACAGGTCCTCCTACAATGAGCAGTTCTTC
cdr3_aa: CASSAHRSSYNEQFF

d_call: TRBD2
v_call: TRBV7-2
clone_size: -
j_call: TRBJ2-6
cdr3_nt: TGTGCCAGCAGCTTGGGACTAATCTCTGGGACCAACGTCCTGACTTTC
cdr3_aa: CASSLGLISGTNVLTF

d_call: -
v_call: TRBV20-1
clone_size: many
j_call: TRBJ1-2
cdr3_nt: TGCAGTGCTAGAGATCCGGCAGGGGTGGTCGGTGGCTACACCTTC
cdr3_aa: CSARDPAGVVGGYTF

d_call: TRBD1
v_call: TRBV3-1
clone_size: -
j_call: TRBJ1-2
cdr3_nt: TGTGCCAGCAGGCCGGGACAGGGGGTCACTAACTATGGCTACACCTTC
cdr3_aa: CASRPGQGVTNYGYTF

d_call: -
v_call: TRBV7-3
clone_size: -
j_call: TRBJ1-4
cdr3_nt: TGTGCCAGCAGCCCGGGAGTGGCCTTGGAAAAACTGTTTTTT
cdr3_aa: CASSPGVALEKLFF

d_call: TRBD1
v_call: TRBV9
clone_size: -
j_call: TRBJ1-1
cdr3_nt: TGTGCCAGCGGAGACCCGGGACAGCTAAACACTGAAGCTTTCTTT
cdr3_aa: CASGDPGQLNTEAFF

d_call: -
v_call: TRBV29-1
clone_size: -
j_call: TRBJ2-2
cdr3_nt: TGCAGCGTCTATACCTACACCGGGGAGCTGTTTTTT
cdr3_aa: CSVYTYTGELFF

d_call: -
v_call: TRBV2
clone_size: -
j_call: TRBJ2-1
cdr3_nt: TGTGCCAGCAGTGTTTGGCGATACAATGAGCAGTTCTTC
cdr3_aa: CASSVWRYNEQFF

d_call: -
v_call: TRBV25-1
clone_size: few
j_call: TRBJ1-4
cdr3_nt: TGTGCCAGCACAGAGGCAGGGTCTAATGAAAAACTGTTTTTT
cdr3_aa: CASTEAGSNEKLFF

d_call: -
v_call: TRBV5-4
clone_size: -
j_call: TRBJ2-3
cdr3_nt: TGTGCCAGCAGCTTAAACTCCGGGACTCGGATCTGGGTCACAGATACGCAGTATTTT
cdr3_aa: CASSLNSGTRIWVTDTQYF

d_call: TRBD1
v_call: TRBV20-1
clone_size: -
j_call: TRBJ1-5
cdr3_nt: TGCAGTGCTAGAGTGGCGAGTGAAGACAGGGTACATCAGCCCCAGCATTTT
cdr3_aa: CSARVASEDRVHQPQHF

d_call: -
v_call: TRBV12-3/TRBV12-4
clone_size: few
j_call: TRBJ2-5
cdr3_nt: TGTGCCAGCAGACGCGGACAGCCACAAGAGACCCAGTACTTC
cdr3_aa: CASRRGQPQETQYF

d_call: -
v_call: TRBV29-1
clone_size: few
j_call: TRBJ1-1
cdr3_nt: TGCAGCGCCCGGGGGGGCGGCCCGGGGACTGAAGCTTTCTTT
cdr3_aa: CSARGGGPGTEAFF

d_call: -
v_call: TRBV7-9
clone_size: few
j_call: TRBJ1-5
cdr3_nt: TGTGCCAGCAGCTTATCACTGAATCAGTCCCAGCATTTT
cdr3_aa: CASSLSLNQSQHF

d_call: -
v_call: TRBV12-3/TRBV12-4
clone_size: -
j_call: TRBJ2-5
cdr3_nt: TGTGCCAGCAGTCCCGTGGACGGGGGAGGAGGGCCACAAGAGACCCAGTACTTC
cdr3_aa: CASSPVDGGGGPQETQYF

d_call: -
v_call: TRBV21-1
clone_size: few
j_call: TRBJ1-4
cdr3_nt: TGTGCCAGCAGCAAATTCCAGGGAAAGACGGAACTTAATGAAAAACTGTTTTTT
cdr3_aa: CASSKFQGKTELNEKLFF

d_call: -
v_call: TRBV7-2
clone_size: -
j_call: TRBJ2-2
cdr3_nt: TGTGCCAGGAGGGACCCCGCGAACACCGGGGAGCTGTTTTTT
cdr3_aa: CARRDPANTGELFF

d_call: TRBD2
v_call: TRBV5-1
clone_size: many
j_call: TRBJ2-7
cdr3_nt: TGCGCCAGCAGCTTGGAACTAGCGGGAGGGTACGAGCAGTACTTC
cdr3_aa: CASSLELAGGYEQYF

d_call: -
v_call: TRBV9
clone_size: few
j_call: TRBJ1-1
cdr3_nt: TGTGCCAGCAGCGCCGAAACAGGGCCGGGGACTGAAGCTTTCTTT
cdr3_aa: CASSAETGPGTEAFF

d_call: TRBD1
v_call: TRBV20-1
clone_size: few
j_call: TRBJ2-1
cdr3_nt: TGCAGTGCTAGGCCGGCCTCAGGACAGGGCTCCTACAATGAGCAGTTCTTC
cdr3_aa: CSARPASGQGSYNEQFF

d_call: -
v_call: TRBV12-3/TRBV12-4
clone_size: few
j_call: TRBJ1-1
cdr3_nt: TGTGCCAGCAGTTTAGTTATGGGGGAAGCTTTCTTT
cdr3_aa: CASSLVMGEAFF

d_call: TRBD2
v_call: TRBV7-2
clone_size: few
j_call: TRBJ2-1
cdr3_nt: TGTGCCAGCAGCCCCCATAGGCGGGGGGGGCCCTACAATGAGCAGTTCTTC
cdr3_aa: CASSPHRRGGPYNEQFF

d_call: TRBD1
v_call: TRBV7-9
clone_size: -
j_call: TRBJ2-3
cdr3_nt: TGTGCCAGCAGCCCGGGGACAGACACTAGCACAGATACGCAGTATTTT
cdr3_aa: CASSPGTDTSTDTQYF

d_call: -
v_call: TRBV20-1
clone_size: many
j_call: TRBJ2-6
cdr3_nt: TGCAGTGCTAAGCTACCTGGGGCCAACGTCCTGACTTTC
cdr3_aa: CSAKLPGANVLTF

d_call: -
v_call: TRBV12-3/TRBV12-4
clone_size: once
j_call: TRBJ2-3
cdr3_nt: TGTGCCAGCAGTTTAAGTGCTGGTGGGGGCACAGATGCGCAGTATTTT
cdr3_aa: CASSLSAGGGTDAQYF

d_call: TRBD1
v_call: TRBV12-3/TRBV12-4
clone_size: -
j_call: TRBJ2-6
cdr3_nt: TGTGCCAGCAGTCCGGACAGGGTGTATGGGGCCAACGTCCTGACTTTC
cdr3_aa: CASSPDRVYGANVLTF

d_call: -
v_call: TRBV7-3
clone_size: -
j_call: TRBJ2-5
cdr3_nt: TGTGCCAGCAGCTGGGGCTTGGGTAGCGGCTACAATGAGCAGTACTTC
cdr3_aa: CASSWGLGSGYNEQYF

d_call: -
v_call: TRBV6-2/TRBV6-3
clone_size: few
j_call: TRBJ1-5
cdr3_nt: TGTGCCAGCAGTTACATGTCGATTAATCAGCCCCAGCATTTT
cdr3_aa: CASSYMSINQPQHF

d_call: TRBD2
v_call: TRBV6-5
clone_size: many
j_call: TRBJ2-5
cdr3_nt: TGTGCCAGCAGACCACTAGCGGGGAACCAAGAGACCCAGTACTTC
cdr3_aa: CASRPLAGNQETQYF

d_call: -
v_call: TRBV12-3/TRBV12-4
clone_size: -
j_call: TRBJ1-1
cdr3_nt: TGTGCCAGCAGCCCCGTTGGGTCAGGATACACTGAAGCTTTCTTT
cdr3_aa: CASSPVGSGYTEAFF

d_call: -
v_call: TRBV4-1
clone_size: few
j_call: TRBJ1-5
cdr3_nt: TGCGCCAGCAGCCAAGAATCATGGGGAGACAATCAGCCCCAGCATTTT
cdr3_aa: CASSQESWGDNQPQHF

d_call: -
v_call: TRBV5-1
clone_size: -
j_call: TRBJ2-7
cdr3_nt: TGCGCCAGCAGGCTGGCTGATTCCTACGAGCAGTACTTC
cdr3_aa: CASRLADSYEQYF

d_call: -
v_call: TRBV12-3/TRBV12-4
clone_size: many
j_call: TRBJ1-2
cdr3_nt: TGTGCCAGCAGCCCAGACCCCGGAGGGAGCTATGGCTACACCTTC
cdr3_aa: CASSPDPGGSYGYTF

d_call: -
v_call: TRBV20-1
clone_size: many
j_call: TRBJ2-5
cdr3_nt: TGCAGTGCCCGGGGCCTCCAAGAGACCCAGTACTTC
cdr3_aa: CSARGLQETQYF

d_call: TRBD1
v_call: TRBV6-2/TRBV6-3
clone_size: -
j_call: TRBJ2-7
cdr3_nt: TGTGCCAGCAGTTATCCCTCCGGACAGGGCTCCCACGAGCAGTACTTC
cdr3_aa: CASSYPSGQGSHEQYF

d_call: TRBD1
v_call: TRBV4-3
clone_size: few
j_call: TRBJ2-7
cdr3_nt: TGCGCCAGCAGCCAAGGATGGGACAGGACCCTCTACGAGCAGTACTTC
cdr3_aa: CASSQGWDRTLYEQYF

d_call: TRBD2
v_call: TRBV7-8
clone_size: -
j_call: TRBJ2-3
cdr3_nt: TGTGCCAGCAGCCCCCTCGGGCGAGCGGGGGAAGATACGCAGTATTTT
cdr3_aa: CASSPLGRAGEDTQYF

d_call: TRBD2
v_call: TRBV20-1
clone_size: -
j_call: TRBJ2-1
cdr3_nt: TGCAGTGCTAGCTCCCGGACTAGCGGGGGGCATGAGCAGTTCTTC
cdr3_aa: CSASSRTSGGHEQFF

d_call: -
v_call: TRBV27
clone_size: -
j_call: TRBJ2-3
cdr3_nt: TGTGCCGGCAGTTTCGAAAGGGCGGGTTACGCAGATACGCAGTATTTT
cdr3_aa: CAGSFERAGYADTQYF

d_call: TRBD1
v_call: TRBV7-2
clone_size: -
j_call: TRBJ1-2
cdr3_nt: TGTGCCAGCAGCCCCAGGGGGCGTGAGTATGGCTACACCTTC
cdr3_aa: CASSPRGREYGYTF

d_call: TRBD2
v_call: TRBV20-1
clone_size: -
j_call: TRBJ2-1
cdr3_nt: TGCAGTGCCCCCCAGGGACTAGCGGGGGGGCTTAGAGATGAGCAGTTCTTC
cdr3_aa: CSAPQGLAGGLRDEQFF

d_call: -
v_call: TRBV6-7
clone_size: -
j_call: TRBJ2-1
cdr3_nt: TGTGCCAGCGGTTGGGAGGCTAACAATGAGCAGTTCTTC
cdr3_aa: CASGWEANNEQFF

d_call: TRBD1
v_call: TRBV20-1
clone_size: -
j_call: TRBJ1-5
cdr3_nt: TGCAGTGCTTGGAACAGGGGCCCGGGGCAGCCCCAGCATTTT
cdr3_aa: CSAWNRGPGQPQHF

d_call: -
v_call: TRBV4-1
clone_size: -
j_call: TRBJ1-4
cdr3_nt: TGCGCCAGCAGCCCGCCCACCAGGGTTGGGCACTCAACTAATGAAAAACTGTTTTTT
cdr3_aa: CASSPPTRVGHSTNEKLFF

d_call: TRBD1
v_call: TRBV30
clone_size: -
j_call: TRBJ1-2
cdr3_nt: TGTGCCTGGAGTCGGGACAGGGTCCGTGGCTACACCTTC
cdr3_aa: CAWSRDRVRGYTF

d_call: -
v_call: TRBV29-1
clone_size: -
j_call: TRBJ2-3
cdr3_nt: TGCAGCGTTGAGCTAAGCACAGATACGCAGTATTTT
cdr3_aa: CSVELSTDTQYF

d_call: -
v_call: TRBV6-5
clone_size: -
j_call: TRBJ2-3
cdr3_nt: TGTGCCAGCAGGGTTTCTGGGGGGGATACGCAGTATTTT
cdr3_aa: CASRVSGGDTQYF

d_call: -
v_call: TRBV29-1
clone_size: few
j_call: TRBJ2-5
cdr3_nt: TGCAGCGCCCCGACGGGACTTGGAGAGACCCAGTACTTC
cdr3_aa: CSAPTGLGETQYF

d_call: -
v_call: TRBV7-2
clone_size: -
j_call: TRBJ2-1
cdr3_nt: TGTGCCAGCACCCTTAGGTGGGGTGCTCGGAGAGATGAGCAGTTCTTC
cdr3_aa: CASTLRWGARRDEQFF

d_call: -
v_call: TRBV29-1
clone_size: many
j_call: TRBJ2-1
cdr3_nt: TGCAGCGTTGTTAGGCCCCTCTCCTACAATGAGCAGTTCTTC
cdr3_aa: CSVVRPLSYNEQFF

d_call: TRBD1
v_call: TRBV29-1
clone_size: few
j_call: TRBJ1-2
cdr3_nt: TGCAGCGTGGGACAGGTGCCCTTGTATGGCTACACCTTC
cdr3_aa: CSVGQVPLYGYTF

d_call: -
v_call: TRBV27
clone_size: once
j_call: TRBJ2-7
cdr3_nt: TGTGTCAGCAGCAACGAGTTGCACGAGCAGTACTTC
cdr3_aa: CVSSNELHEQYF

d_call: -
v_call: TRBV7-2
clone_size: once
j_call: TRBJ2-1
cdr3_nt: TGTGTCAGCAGCTTCTCCAATGAGCAGTTCTTC
cdr3_aa: CVSSFSNEQFF